This T cell receptor (beta chain) was captured in a study of blood T cell repertoires in COVID-19. Study as a whole: T cells, B-cell-depleted T cells, or PBMCs provided the cDNA or gDNA that served as material.

Regarding this clone: The sample contains more than one DNA sequence encoding this CDR3.

The CDR3 length is 15 residues. J was trimmed by 2 bases and V by 2 bases; bases with no gene match: 5. Germline-derived CDR1 and CDR2 are MNHEY and SMNVEV (reference sequence). In the original processing: Reference gene primer amplification in the assay estimated nucleated cell counts. Sequencing was performed with immunoSEQ multiplex PCR; in TCRdb, only in-frame clones are kept and a portion is missing. V, J and clone size were drawn from that table, and D and trimming were deduced from the DNA. Among about 250,000 clones listed, about 91% were seen once. Participants were aged about 18 to 100 years, lived in over 20 US areas, and enrolled virtually.

Source material: PBMCs or T cells enriched from blood (not recorded which). The chain combines TRBV27 with TRBJ2-7; 8 nucleotides align to TRBD1. The sequence was obtained from a woman between 25 and 40 years old with acute COVID-19. The CDR3 here is CASSLGQGATYEQYF. The CDR3 DNA reads TGTGCCAGCAGTTTAGGGCAGGGGGCCACCTACGAGCAGTACTTC.